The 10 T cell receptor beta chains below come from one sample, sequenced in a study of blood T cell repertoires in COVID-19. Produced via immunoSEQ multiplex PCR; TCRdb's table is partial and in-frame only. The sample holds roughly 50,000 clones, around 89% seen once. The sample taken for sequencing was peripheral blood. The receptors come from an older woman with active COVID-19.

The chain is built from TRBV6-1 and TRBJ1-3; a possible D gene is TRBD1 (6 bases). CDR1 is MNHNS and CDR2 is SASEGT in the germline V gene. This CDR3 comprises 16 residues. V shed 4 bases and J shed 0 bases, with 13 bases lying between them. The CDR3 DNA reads TGTGCCAGCAGTGCACAGGGTGGAAGCTCTGGAAACACCATATATTTT. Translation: CASSAQGGSSGNTIYF.

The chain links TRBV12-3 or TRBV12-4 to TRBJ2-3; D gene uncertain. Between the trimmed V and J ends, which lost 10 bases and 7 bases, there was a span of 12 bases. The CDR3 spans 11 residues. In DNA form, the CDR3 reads TGTGCCACCTCCCAGGCAAATACGCAGTATTTT. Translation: CATSQANTQYF.

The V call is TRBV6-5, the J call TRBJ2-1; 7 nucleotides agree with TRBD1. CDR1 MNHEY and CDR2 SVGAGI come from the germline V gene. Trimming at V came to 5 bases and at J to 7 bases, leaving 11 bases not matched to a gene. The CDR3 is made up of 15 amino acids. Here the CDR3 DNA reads TGTGCCAGCAGTCCGACCCCCCGACAGGGTAATGAGCAGTTCTTC. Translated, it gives CASSPTPRQGNEQFF.

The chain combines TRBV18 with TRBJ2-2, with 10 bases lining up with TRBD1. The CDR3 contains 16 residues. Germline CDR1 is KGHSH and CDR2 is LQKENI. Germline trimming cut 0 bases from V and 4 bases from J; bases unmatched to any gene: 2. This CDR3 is CASSPPGDRGTGELFF. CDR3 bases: TGTGCCAGCTCACCACCGGGGGACAGGGGCACCGGGGAGCTGTTTTTT.

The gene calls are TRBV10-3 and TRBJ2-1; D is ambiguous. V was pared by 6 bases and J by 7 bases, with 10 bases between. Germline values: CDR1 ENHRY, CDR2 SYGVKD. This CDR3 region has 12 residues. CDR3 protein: CAIRSGGNEQFF. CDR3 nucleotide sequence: TGTGCCATCAGATCAGGTGGGAATGAGCAGTTCTTC.

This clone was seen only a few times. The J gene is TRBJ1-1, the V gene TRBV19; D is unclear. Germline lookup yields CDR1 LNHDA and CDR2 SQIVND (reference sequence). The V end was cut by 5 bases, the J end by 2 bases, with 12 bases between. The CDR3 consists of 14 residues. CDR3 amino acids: CASSPLEGNTEAFF. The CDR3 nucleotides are TGTGCCAGTAGTCCCCTGGAGGGAAACACTGAAGCTTTCTTT.

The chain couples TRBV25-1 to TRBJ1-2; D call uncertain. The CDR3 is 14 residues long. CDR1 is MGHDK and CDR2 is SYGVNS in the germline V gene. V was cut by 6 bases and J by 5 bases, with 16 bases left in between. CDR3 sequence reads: CASSAGSTVYGYTF. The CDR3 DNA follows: TGTGCCAGCAGCGCGGGCAGCACCGTTTATGGCTACACCTTC.

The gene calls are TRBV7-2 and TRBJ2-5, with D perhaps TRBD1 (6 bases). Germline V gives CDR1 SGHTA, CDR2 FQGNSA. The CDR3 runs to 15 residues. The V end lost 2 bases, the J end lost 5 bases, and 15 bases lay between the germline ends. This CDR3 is CASSLLQGLGETQYF. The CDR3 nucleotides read TGTGCCAGCAGCTTACTCCAGGGGTTGGGGGAGACCCAGTACTTC.

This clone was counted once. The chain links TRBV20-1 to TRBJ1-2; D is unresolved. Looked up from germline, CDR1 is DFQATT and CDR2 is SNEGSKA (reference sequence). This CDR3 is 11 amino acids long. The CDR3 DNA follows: TGCAGACAAAACAGTAACTATGGCTACACCTTC. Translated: CRQNSNYGYTF.

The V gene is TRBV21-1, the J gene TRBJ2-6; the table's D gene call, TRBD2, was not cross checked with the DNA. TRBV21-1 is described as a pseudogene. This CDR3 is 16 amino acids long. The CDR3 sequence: CASSKSEDSGANVLTF. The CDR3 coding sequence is TGTGCCAGCAGCAAGAGCGAGGACTCTGGGGCCAACGTCCTGACTTTC.